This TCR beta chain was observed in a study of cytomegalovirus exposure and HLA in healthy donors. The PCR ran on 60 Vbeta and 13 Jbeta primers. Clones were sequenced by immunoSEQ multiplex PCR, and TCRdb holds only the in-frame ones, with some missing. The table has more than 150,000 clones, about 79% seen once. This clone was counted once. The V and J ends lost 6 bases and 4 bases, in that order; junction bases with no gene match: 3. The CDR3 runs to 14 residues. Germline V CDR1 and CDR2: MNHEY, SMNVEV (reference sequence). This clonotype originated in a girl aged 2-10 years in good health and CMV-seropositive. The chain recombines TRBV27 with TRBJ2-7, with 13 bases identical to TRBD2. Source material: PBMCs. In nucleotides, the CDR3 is TGTGCCAGCAGCGGGACTAGCGGGGCATACGAGCAGTACTTC. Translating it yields CASSGTSGAYEQYF.